These 22 T cell receptor beta chains came from one sample sequenced in a study of T cell responses to AZD1222 COVID-19 vaccine. Data came from immunoSEQ multiplex PCR; TCRdb stores just in-frame clones and leaves some out. This sample yields approximately 140,000 clones, of which over 90% are seen a single time; around 5.4% belongs to the top ten. The sample consisted of peripheral blood, taken on day 0 of AZD1222 vaccination. These receptors all come from an adult in good health.

The chain has TRBV18 and TRBJ1-3, with D uncertain. The CDR3 extends over 17 amino acids. Trimming stripped 0 bases from V and 3 bases from J, with 15 bases between. CDR1 and CDR2 (germline): KGHSH, LQKENI. The CDR3 sequence is CASSPPPWTEGGNTIYF. The DNA of the CDR3 is TGTGCCAGCTCACCACCTCCTTGGACCGAAGGTGGAAACACCATATATTTT.

The chain has TRBV5-4 and TRBJ2-5, with 8 bases identical to TRBD2. Germline assignment: CDR1 SGHNT and CDR2 YYREEE (reference sequence). J was trimmed by 5 bases and V by 1 base; bases with no gene match: 10. This CDR3 region has 16 residues. The CDR3 sequence is CASSLTPGGAGETQYF. The CDR3 bases are TGTGCCAGCAGCTTGACCCCGGGGGGGGCGGGGGAGACCCAGTACTTC.

This chain connects TRBV14 to TRBJ2-7, with D maybe TRBD1 (6 bases). The V end was cut by 3 bases, the J end by 2 bases, with 14 bases between. The CDR3 length is 15 residues. Per germline, CDR1 SGHDN and CDR2 FVKESK. The CDR3 DNA sequence: TGTGCCAGCAGCCAGACAGGAGAACCCCCCTACGAGCAGTACTTC. Translation: CASSQTGEPPYEQYF.

V is TRBV9 and J is TRBJ2-1, with TRBD1 matching over 9 bases. Germline lookup yields CDR1 SGDLS and CDR2 YYNGEE. The CDR3 runs 15 residues. After removal of 3 bases from V and 9 bases from J, the junction contained 10 bases not matched to a gene. The DNA of the CDR3 is TGTGCCAGCAGCGCCCAGATACAGGGGGCGGGTGAGCAGTTCTTC. Translation gives CASSAQIQGAGEQFF.

The genes are TRBV3-1 (or the pseudogene TRBV3-2) and TRBJ1-5; D is unresolved. Germline CDR1 is LGHDT and CDR2 is YNNKEL (reference sequence). CDR3 length: 15 residues. V gave up 4 bases and J gave up 0 bases, with 10 bases separating them. Written as DNA, the CDR3 is TGTGCCAGCAGCCCCATCTTTAGTAGCAATCAGCCCCAGCATTTT. This encodes CASSPIFSSNQPQHF.

The V and J genes are TRBV18 and TRBJ1-4; 7 bases agree with TRBD1. This CDR3 has 15 amino acids. Germline CDR1 and CDR2: KGHSH and LQKENI. Losses at the gene ends were 3 bases for V and 3 bases for J; bases not matched to a gene: 4. The CDR3 sequence is CASSPTGQPNEKLFF. Written as DNA, the CDR3 is TGTGCCAGCTCACCGACGGGACAGCCTAATGAAAAACTGTTTTTT.

The gene calls are TRBV9 and TRBJ1-6; D is uncertain. Germline loops: CDR1 SGDLS, CDR2 YYNGEE. CDR3 length: 14 amino acids. With 5 bases removed from V and 3 bases from J, the gap between germline ends came to 9 bases. The CDR3: CASRPGYYNSPLHF. CDR3 sequence (DNA): TGTGCCAGCAGACCGGGCTACTATAATTCACCCCTCCACTTT.

This chain links TRBV6-5 with TRBJ1-4; TRBD1 aligns across 8 bases. CDR3 length equals 14 residues. V lost 6 bases to trimming and J lost 3 bases; unmatched junction nucleotides: 3. The germline V gene encodes CDR1 MNHEY and CDR2 SVGAGI. Written as DNA, the CDR3 is TGTGCCAGCAGCCAACAGGGGGCTAATGAAAAACTGTTTTTT. Translating gives CASSQQGANEKLFF.

This clone was seen a handful of times. The chain links TRBV2 to TRBJ1-1, with D perhaps matching TRBD1 (5 bases). V lost 5 bases and J lost 5, with 12 bases in between. Germline CDR1 is SNHLY and CDR2 is FYNNEI. The CDR3 is 13 amino acids. The CDR3 spells CASSQGASTEAFF. As DNA, the CDR3 is TGTGCCAGCAGTCAAGGGGCGTCTACTGAAGCTTTCTTT. Full variable domain (rest looked up from reference TRBV2 and TRBJ1-1): EPEVTQTPSHQVTQMGQEVILRCVPISNHLYFYWYRQILGQKVEFLVSFYNNEISEKSEIFDDQFSVERPDGSNFTLKIRSTKLEDSAMYFCASSQGASTEAFFGQGTRLTVV.

The V call is TRBV3-1 (or the pseudogene TRBV3-2), the J call TRBJ1-3; D unresolved. The germline V and J ends were trimmed by 6 bases and 5 bases, with 14 bases remaining between them. The CDR3 is made up of 14 amino acids. Germline CDR1 and CDR2: LGHDT and YNNKEL (reference sequence). CDR3 DNA sequence: TGTGCCAGCAGACGACAAGGAGATCGAAACACCATATATTTT. Its protein is CASRRQGDRNTIYF.

V gene TRBV4-1 combines with J gene TRBJ1-5; D remains ambiguous. The V gene's germline CDR1 is MGHRA and CDR2 YSYEKL. The CDR3 is made up of 17 amino acids. Trimming took off 1 base at V and 4 bases at J, with 17 bases between the two ends. The CDR3 spells CASSQAVLPVANQPQHF. For the CDR3, the DNA is TGCGCCAGCAGCCAAGCTGTCTTGCCGGTGGCTAATCAGCCCCAGCATTTT.

The J gene is TRBJ2-5, the V gene TRBV12-3 or TRBV12-4; D is perhaps TRBD2 (6 bases). CDR3 length: 13 residues. Trimming stripped 5 bases from V and 3 bases from J, with 10 bases between. The CDR3 protein is CASSLLAEETQYF. In nucleotides, the CDR3 is TGTGCCAGCAGTCTGTTAGCGGAAGAGACCCAGTACTTC.

This sequence joins TRBV19 and TRBJ2-7; 10 bases agree with TRBD1. V shed 5 bases, J shed 1 base, and the junction held 5 bases outside the gene matches. The CDR3 length is 15 residues. Germline V lookup: CDR1 LNHDA, CDR2 SQIVND (reference sequence). CDR3 nucleotide sequence: TGTGCCAGTAGTTTGGGACAGGGGTCTTCCTACGAGCAGTACTTC. Encoded protein: CASSLGQGSSYEQYF. The full variable domain, completed using reference TRBV19 and TRBJ2-7, is DGGITQSPKYLFRKEGQNVTLSCEQNLNHDAMYWYRQDPGQGLRLIYYSQIVNDFQKGDIAEGYSVSREKKESFPLTVTSAQKNPTAFYLCASSLGQGSSYEQYFGPGTRLTVT.

V gene TRBV5-1 combines with J gene TRBJ1-2, with D possibly being TRBD1 (5 bases). V lost 4 bases and J 0 bases, leaving 16 bases between the germline ends. The CDR3 totals 16 residues. Germline assignment: CDR1 SGHRS and CDR2 YFSETQ. CDR3 DNA sequence: TGCGCCAGCAGCCCCGATGACAGAAAAGCTAACTATGGCTACACCTTC. Its protein product is CASSPDDRKANYGYTF.

This clone appeared once. The chain couples TRBV6-1 to TRBJ1-2; D ambiguous. V dropped 3 bases and J dropped 5 bases, with 1 base sitting between them. The CDR3 is 10 amino acids. Germline CDR1 MNHNS, CDR2 SASEGT. CDR3 nucleotides: TGTGCCAGCAGTGAGTATGGCTACACCTTC. It specifies CASSEYGYTF.

The chain joins TRBV12-3 or TRBV12-4 to TRBJ2-7; D perhaps matches TRBD1 (6 bases). V was cut by 6 bases and J by 1 base, with 10 bases left in between. The CDR3 spans 13 residues. The CDR3 bases are TGTGCCAGCAGATATACAGGGTCCTACGAGCAGTACTTC. The encoded protein is CASRYTGSYEQYF.

The chain links TRBV10-3 to TRBJ2-5; the D is unclear. Germline V gene sequence: CDR1 ENHRY, CDR2 SYGVKD. The CDR3 has 12 residues. Trimming pared 2 bases from V and 4 bases from J, leaving 5 bases between. The CDR3 bases are TGTGCCATCAGTGAGCCGGGAGAGACCCAGTACTTC. Protein: CAISEPGETQYF.

The chain employs TRBV5-6 and TRBJ2-1; no firm D call. This CDR3 is built from 16 residues. Trimming stripped 4 bases from V and 4 bases from J, with 18 bases between. Per germline, CDR1 SGHDT and CDR2 YYEEEE. The CDR3 region is CASSRWGYPLYNEQFF. CDR3 sequence (DNA): TGTGCCAGCAGCCGCTGGGGTTATCCACTTTACAATGAGCAGTTCTTC.

V is TRBV5-4 and J is TRBJ1-2; no reliable D call. Per germline, CDR1 SGHNT and CDR2 YYREEE (reference sequence). The CDR3 covers 13 residues. Trimming pared 0 bases from V and 3 bases from J, leaving 6 bases between. The CDR3 spells CASSLDGHYGYTF. DNA of the CDR3: TGTGCCAGCAGCTTGGATGGTCACTATGGCTACACCTTC.

This clone was found once. CDR3 region: CARERTGLYEQYF. CDR3 nucleotides: TGTGCCCGAGAGAGGACTGGTCTCTACGAGCAGTACTTC. This chain uses TRBV9 with TRBJ2-7; D might be TRBD2 (5 bases). Trimming took off 10 bases at V and 3 bases at J, with 17 bases between the two ends. The CDR3 has 13 amino acids. Germline CDR1 and CDR2: SGDLS and YYNGEE.

V usage is TRBV30 and J usage is TRBJ2-1; TRBD1 matches at 7 bases. Trimming took 7 bases from V and 4 from J; bases not matched to a gene: 13. The CDR3 spans 15 residues. Germline-derived CDR1 and CDR2 are GTSNPN and SVGIG (reference sequence). The CDR3 region is CASYNRDSEYNEQFF. The CDR3 DNA sequence: TGTGCCTCGTATAACCGGGACAGCGAGTACAATGAGCAGTTCTTC.

The chain carries TRBV14 and TRBJ2-1; D uncertain. Per germline, CDR1 SGHDN and CDR2 FVKESK. This CDR3 has 12 residues. Trimming took 2 bases from V and 8 from J, leaving 7 bases between them. The DNA for the CDR3 is TGTGCCAGCAGCCAAACCGACGATGAGCAGTTCTTC. Translating it yields CASSQTDDEQFF. The full variable domain, with the rest looked up from reference TRBV14 and TRBJ2-1, is EAGVTQFPSHSVIEKGQTVTLRCDPISGHDNLYWYRRVMGKEIKFLLHFVKESKQDESGMPNNRFLAERTGGTYSTLKVQPAELEDSGVYFCASSQTDDEQFFGPGTRLTVL.